Following are 9 T cell receptor beta chains from one sample sequenced in a study of T cell responses to AZD1222 COVID-19 vaccine. TCRdb keeps only in-frame clones here, not all; method: immunoSEQ multiplex PCR. The table includes about 150,000 clones, more than 75% detected once. The sample consisted of peripheral blood, taken on day 0 of AZD1222 vaccination. These receptors were collected from an adult in good health.

The rearrangement uses TRBV7-3 and TRBJ2-3, with TRBD2 matching 10 bases. This CDR3 has 17 residues. Looked up from germline, CDR1 is SGHTA and CDR2 is FQGTGA. Trimming at V came to 3 bases and at J to 4 bases, leaving 10 bases not matched to a gene. CDR3 in amino acids: CASSFLSAGGRADTQYF. The CDR3 region has the DNA TGTGCCAGCAGCTTCTTATCAGCGGGGGGGCGCGCAGATACGCAGTATTTT.

The gene calls are TRBV30 and TRBJ1-3; the D is unclear. V gave up 8 bases and J gave up 0 bases, with 11 bases separating them. The CDR3 runs 13 residues. The germline V gene has CDR1 GTSNPN and CDR2 SVGIG (reference sequence). CDR3 DNA sequence: TGTGCCGCGTCCACAGCCTCTGGAAACACCATATATTTT. Amino acids: CAASTASGNTIYF. The variable domain in full, with the rest retrieved from reference TRBV30 and TRBJ1-3, is SQTIHQWPATLVQPVGSPLSLECTVEGTSNPNLYWYRQAAGRGLQLLFYSVGIGQISSEVPQNLSASRPQDRQFILSSKKLLLSDSGFYLCAASTASGNTIYFGEGSWLTVV.

The V call is TRBV21-1, the J call TRBJ1-5. TRBV21-1 is a documented pseudogene. CDR3 length: 15 residues. The CDR3 DNA sequence: TGTGCCAGCAGCAAAGAGGACTGTGTTGATCAGCCCCAGCATTTT. Its translation is CASSKEDCVDQPQHF.

The chain is built from TRBV19 and TRBJ1-2, with D uncertain. V was trimmed by 3 bases and J by 0 bases, leaving 11 bases between them. CDR3 length equals 15 residues. Per the germline V gene, CDR1 is LNHDA and CDR2 is SQIVND (reference sequence). This chain's CDR3 is CASSIPWTTNYGYTF. CDR3 DNA sequence: TGTGCCAGTAGTATTCCCTGGACGACTAACTATGGCTACACCTTC.

J is TRBJ1-1 and V is TRBV15, with TRBD1 matching over 7 bases. The V gene end was trimmed by 2 bases and the J gene end by 1 base; junction bases not matched to a gene: 7. From germline, CDR1 is LNHNV and CDR2 YYDKDF (reference sequence). There are 16 residues in the CDR3. CDR3 nucleotides: TGTGCCACCAGCAGACCGTCCGGGACAGCGAACACTGAAGCTTTCTTT. As protein: CATSRPSGTANTEAFF.

V and J are TRBV9 and TRBJ2-6; weak D call: TRBD2 (6 bases). V lost 0 bases and J 0 bases, leaving 7 bases between the germline ends. The CDR3 loop spans 16 amino acids. CDR1 and CDR2 (germline): SGDLS, YYNGEE. CDR3 amino acids: CASSVADYSGANVLTF. The CDR3 DNA reads as TGTGCCAGCAGCGTAGCGGACTACTCTGGGGCCAACGTCCTGACTTTC.

V gene TRBV9 combines with J gene TRBJ2-5; TRBD2 might be the D (7 bases). Trimming pared 4 bases from V and 4 bases from J, leaving 14 bases between. The CDR3 runs to 14 residues. Germline CDR1 is SGDLS and CDR2 is YYNGEE. The CDR3 DNA follows: TGTGCCAGCAGCCCTGGGGGGGGCGGAGAGACCCAGTACTTC. Protein sequence: CASSPGGGGETQYF.

The chain uses TRBV25-1 and TRBJ1-1; maybe TRBD1 (5 bases). CDR1 MGHDK and CDR2 SYGVNS come from the germline V gene. CDR3 length equals 13 residues. Trimming took off 4 bases at V and 6 bases at J, with 12 bases between the two ends. The CDR3 protein is CASSAKVGAEAFF. DNA of the CDR3: TGTGCCAGCAGTGCTAAAGTAGGGGCTGAAGCTTTCTTT.

The rearrangement joins TRBV19 to TRBJ1-1, with a weak D call TRBD1 (5 bases). V lost 1 base, J lost 6 bases, and 15 bases lay in between. Germline assignment: CDR1 LNHDA and CDR2 SQIVND (reference sequence). The CDR3 spans 15 residues. DNA of the CDR3: TGTGCCAGTAGTATAGGAATGTGGGGGGACGCTGAAGCTTTCTTT. This codes for CASSIGMWGDAEAFF.